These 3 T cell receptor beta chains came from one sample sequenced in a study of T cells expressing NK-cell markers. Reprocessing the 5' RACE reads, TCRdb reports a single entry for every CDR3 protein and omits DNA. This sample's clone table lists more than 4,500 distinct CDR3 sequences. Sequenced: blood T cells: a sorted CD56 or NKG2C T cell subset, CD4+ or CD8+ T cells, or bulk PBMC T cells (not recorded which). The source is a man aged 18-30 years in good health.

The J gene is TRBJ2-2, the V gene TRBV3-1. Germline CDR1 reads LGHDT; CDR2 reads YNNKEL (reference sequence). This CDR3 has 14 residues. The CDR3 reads CASTFWGNTGELFF.

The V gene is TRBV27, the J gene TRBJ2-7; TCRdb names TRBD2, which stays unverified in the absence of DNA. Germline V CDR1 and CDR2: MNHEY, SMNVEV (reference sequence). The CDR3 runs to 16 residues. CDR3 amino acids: CASKGLAGDSSYEQYF.

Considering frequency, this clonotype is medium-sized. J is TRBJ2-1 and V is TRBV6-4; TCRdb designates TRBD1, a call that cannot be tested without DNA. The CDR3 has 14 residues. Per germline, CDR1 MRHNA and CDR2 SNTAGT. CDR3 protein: CASSDSDSYNEQFF.